The source of this TCR beta chain is a study of cytomegalovirus exposure and HLA in healthy donors (dated by TCRdb to 2017 to 2019). Concerning the study at large: An earlier analysis of several hundred of the donors reported approximately 280 Gb of sequence data and around 110 million unique TCR beta sequences obtained from approximately 180 million T cells. In a later genetic analysis, genome-wide SNP genotypes for about 55% of the roughly 670 donors were used, and that subset was treated as a discovery cohort. Rather than using new phenotypic data, the later analysis identified candidate immune exposures from TCR beta sequences and from how often those sequences occurred across donors. High-throughput TCR immunosequencing, statistical association of individual TCRs with disease status, and machine learning were combined to predict cytomegalovirus infection status. The number of typed donors differed by locus: about 629-630 for A, B, C, DRB1 and DQB1; approximately 540 for DQA1; around 610 for DPA1; and 450 to 480 for DPB1. Roughly five DR-DQ haplotypes were handled as single units for association and clustering because linkage in the cohort was strong. HLA typing included class I and class II loci at four-digit resolution. A later analysis re-analyzed previously published TCR beta repertoires from 666 donors and added high-resolution HLA genotyping to study TCR occurrence patterns. An earlier analysis of roughly 600 of the donors used high-throughput TCR beta sequencing to judge whether each TCR beta V gene segment behaved as functional or pseudogenic. Alongside the repertoire data, information on donor age, sex, ethnicity and CMV serostatus was compiled. Among roughly 400 genotyped donors of the cohort, an average of 235,054 unique TCR beta nucleotide sequences were sequenced per donor, about a sixth of them non-productive. Along with the approximately 700-subject first cohort, a separate validation cohort of 120 different subjects was used. All discovery cohort repertoires had been generated on a single sequencing platform. The T cell repertoires of under 700 subjects were profiled by immunosequencing and related to cytomegalovirus serostatus. The aim of the study was to test whether cataloging public T cell receptors could identify signatures of past pathogen exposure. Among the roughly 430 genotyped donors, 81% belonged to the genetic ancestry cluster associated with self-reported Caucasian donors. An early release that covered more than 550 HLA-typed donors contained about 300 gigabases of sequencing data and tens of millions of unique TCR sequences. Results and caveats for the whole study, not just this receptor: The authors suggested that the approach could potentially be generalized to other disease states and immunological phenotypes. In a later genetic analysis, a missense DCLRE1C variant was associated with V-gene and J-gene trimming of TCR beta chains, and the association was replicated in an independent cohort. In this cohort, only TCR beta chains were sequenced, and detectable features were limited by the absence of alpha or paired-chain data. According to a later analysis, TCR association rates differed among HLA loci, with DRB1 alleles showing the most associated TCRs and HLA-C alleles showing the fewest. A later analysis reported that several top co-occurrence clusters appeared linked to parvovirus B19, influenza, CMV and Epstein-Barr virus. In vitro tests confirmed that a few of the cytomegalovirus-associated TCR beta chains recognize cytomegalovirus antigens. Because HLA typing was missing for some donors at each locus, association tests included only the typed subset. A later analysis found that HLA-associated TCR beta chains were more clonally expanded and had lower generation probabilities than equally common non-associated chains. Most TCR sequences were seen in very few donors, while some public TCRs were found in many individuals. Sequencing depth was assumed to be roughly uniform across donors in the presence/absence analyses, though that assumption may not hold. The study listed around 160 TCR beta chains as associated with cytomegalovirus. In a later genetic analysis, fewer N-insertions in productive TCRs were reported among donors in an Asian-associated ancestry cluster than the approximately 710-donor mean. Some IMGT-functional V segments, including TRBV6-2 and TRBV6-3, could not be distinguished by the 87-base-pair reads and were therefore excluded. A further reported finding was that TCR beta sequences accurately predicted the HLA-A and HLA-B alleles for most subjects in the first cohort. Because counts were too low, seventeen rarely observed V segments, including chromosome 9 orphons, were excluded from the earlier analysis of around 590 of the donors. CMV serostatus was the only immune exposure information available for the cohort. In an earlier analysis of about 550 of the donors, most TCR beta V segments were observed in productive rearrangements about 87% or about 30% of the time, broadly matching IMGT annotations. Strong co-occurrence of HLA alleles, especially DR and DQ, made assigning TCR associations to individual alleles difficult. Linkage disequilibrium might explain the correlated functional status among segregating V segments, but an unknown experimental factor could not be excluded. The classifier was reported to diagnose cytomegalovirus status with high specificity and sensitivity in both the original and validation cohorts. A later analysis found that most CMV-associated TCR beta chains appeared HLA-restricted, with HLA associations seemingly driven largely by CMV exposure. Specific HLA alleles were associated with 18,000 or so TCR beta sequences at a false discovery rate of 0.05 in a later analysis. The sequencing pipeline was judged likely to have produced a cluster of highly shared sequence variants as a technical artifact.

The cohort consisted of 650 to 850 healthy bone marrow donors. At the time of sampling, all cohort members were nominally healthy, though unrecorded immune exposures were likely present. The donor was CMV seronegative and was included in the group of hundreds of seronegative cohort members. A peripheral blood sample was provided by each donor, and peripheral blood mononuclear cells were used for TCR beta sequencing. Genomic DNA was extracted from the blood cell samples with the Qiagen DNeasy Blood Extraction Kit. From the cysteine up to the phenylalanine, the CDR3 has a length of 15 residues. The read is trimmed to its CDR3 DNA, 45 bases read in frame from base 1. According to the germline V gene (reference sequence), CDR1 reads MNHNY and CDR2 reads SVGAGI. Relative to germline, V is missing 6 bases and J is missing 7 bases, with 14 bases of the junction outside any gene match. Libraries were built with the immunoSEQ multiplex PCR assay. The multiplex PCR relied on a mix of 60 forward primers for TCR Vbeta segments and 13 reverse primers for TCR Jbeta segments. A multiplex PCR assay on genomic DNA amplified the CDR3 region of rearranged TCR beta genes. Amplified TCR beta libraries were sequenced as 87-base-pair reads on the Illumina HiSeq System. Turning to the authors' computational methods: Across the 640 or so repertoires, a later analysis counted approximately 83 million unique TCR beta chains, roughly 11 million of which were shared by at least two donors. To remove PCR and sequencing errors, raw reads were error-corrected and collapsed into unique sequences using a nearest-neighbor algorithm that merged closely related sequences. Alignment of CDR3 sequences to IMGT reference sequences was used to assign V, D and J gene segments. For a sequence to be retained, a match of at least six nucleotides to both a V gene segment and a J gene segment was required. Rearrangements were called productive when the CDR3 lacked stop codons and stayed in frame with V and J; all others were non-productive. Following IMGT convention, CDR3 was defined as the stretch from the second conserved V-encoded cysteine to the conserved J-encoded phenylalanine. Sequences without an unambiguous match to a single V gene segment were excluded from the earlier analysis of several hundred of the donors. An earlier analysis of 587 of the donors classified V segments as functional when productive rearrangements were above 56.7% and as segregating when the standard deviation between donors was above 5%. A statistical classification framework was built for diagnosing cytomegalovirus status from the catalog of TCR beta chain sequences. A later analysis assigned V and J genes by comparing TCR nucleotide sequences with IMGT/GENE-DB human TR gene sequences. Using the TCRdist pipeline, a later analysis assigned CDR3 sequences along with most-parsimonious VDJ recombination scenarios. In a later analysis, each TCR beta chain was defined by its CDR3 amino acid sequence together with its V-gene family, and reads lacking a unique V-gene family were excluded. A later analysis removed nearly 600 highly shared, low-generation-probability nucleotide sequences to deal with suspected cross-contamination and a sequencing artifact. For each public chain, a later analysis derived a clonal expansion index from normalized ranks of inferred template counts within each repertoire. Generation probabilities in a later analysis came from a VDJ recombination model fitted to out-of-frame rearrangements, and those results were checked against IGoR. A later analysis scored TCR-TCR, TCR-HLA and TCR-CMV co-occurrence with hypergeometric tests, applying a repertoire-size bias correction to TCR pairs. In a later analysis, false discovery rates were estimated by permuting HLA or CMV assignments 20 times. In a later analysis, co-occurring TCRs were grouped using DBSCAN, and TCRdist sequence similarity was added for clustering within HLA-allele-positive subsets. Repertoires with fewer than 30,000 or more than 120,000 public chains were left out of co-occurrence clustering, as were five repertoires with anomalous nucleotide sharing. Drawn from immuneACCESS, this table holds only the in-frame rearrangements with V and J called that TCRdb kept. Clones are partly lost; checked studies trace under half to an unresolved V gene and leave the rest unexplained. The V and J calls and clone size come from that table; D and trimming were worked out from the DNA. The sample contains hundreds of thousands of clones, roughly 70% of them found a single time. 2% to 2.5% of the sample belongs to the ten largest clones.

This clone was picked up one time. Its antigen is still unknown. No base quality values were provided; no much bigger clone lies one nucleotide off. The sample consisted of PBMCs. This chain is built from TRBV6-6 and TRBJ2-7; 8 middle bases align to TRBD1. The sequence came from a female donor in good health and CMV-seronegative. DNA sequence: TGTGCCAGCAGCGACAATCTTGGACAGGGTGGTGAGCAGTACTTC. It translates to CASSDNLGQGGEQYF.